This TCR beta chain was documented in a study of blood T cell repertoires in COVID-19. On the study more broadly: The United States, Italy and Spain supplied acute and convalescent COVID-19 samples.

Here immunoSEQ multiplex PCR was the method, and the copy in TCRdb shows in-frame clones only, minus some. The data show about 110,000 clones, 85% seen once. The CDR3 has 15 amino acids. Unmatched junction bases numbered 6, after V lost 2 bases and J lost 4 bases. Germline lookup yields CDR1 KGHSH and CDR2 LQKENI. The material sequenced was peripheral blood. The chain employs TRBV18 and TRBJ2-7, with 9 nucleotides matching TRBD1. This TCR derives from a human donor in a cohort sampled during active COVID-19. Written as DNA, the CDR3 is TGTGCCAGCTCACCAAGGGACAGGGCCGCGTACGAGCAGTACTTC. It specifies CASSPRDRAAYEQYF.